Listed below are T cell receptor beta chains from one sample, sequenced in a study of OX40 agonist ivuxolimab in advanced cancers. Sequenced by immunoSEQ multiplex PCR; TCRdb stores in-frame clones only, minus some. The sample includes 77,000 or so clones, about 90% of them seen just once. This sample comprised CD4+ or CD8+ T cells sorted from blood, obtained in a trial of the OX40 agonist ivuxolimab. These TCRs come from an adult with an advanced solid tumor such as melanoma, head and neck, liver or kidney cancer. Both conserved end residues are part of each CDR3. The D gene is left open where the match is weak. For some rows the clone size is stated as once, few or many, or as a class when expanded; others skip it.

J: TRBJ2-7; D: -; size: once; V: TRBV10-3; DNA: TGTGCCATCAGTGGCCGGGACCGCGGTACCTACGAGCAGTACTTC; CDR3: CAISGRDRGTYEQYF
J: TRBJ2-7; D: TRBD1; size: -; V: TRBV5-1; DNA: TGCGCCAGCAGCCACGGGGACAGGGCCTACGAGCAGTACTTC; CDR3: CASSHGDRAYEQYF
J: TRBJ1-1; D: -; size: -; V: TRBV10-3; DNA: TGTGCCATCAGTGGTTCAGGGAGCACTGAAGCTTTCTTT; CDR3: CAISGSGSTEAFF
J: TRBJ2-7; D: TRBD2; size: -; V: TRBV18; DNA: TGTGCCAGCTCACCACCGGGACTAGCGGGGGGCTACGAGCAGTACTTC; CDR3: CASSPPGLAGGYEQYF
J: TRBJ1-1; D: TRBD1; size: -; V: TRBV19; DNA: TGTGCCAGTAGATCCCCAGGGGGGAACACTGAAGCTTTCTTT; CDR3: CASRSPGGNTEAFF
J: TRBJ2-2; D: -; size: -; V: TRBV19; DNA: TGTGCCAGCACCTCGGGTACCCTGAACACCGGGGAGCTGTTTTTT; CDR3: CASTSGTLNTGELFF
J: TRBJ2-3; D: TRBD2; size: -; V: TRBV9; DNA: TGTGCCAGCAGCCCCCGGGGTAGCGGGACCGGAGATACGCAGTATTTT; CDR3: CASSPRGSGTGDTQYF
J: TRBJ2-1; D: -; size: -; V: TRBV5-1; DNA: TGCGCCAGCAGCGATTTGGACAATGAGCAGTTCTTC; CDR3: CASSDLDNEQFF
J: TRBJ2-5; D: -; size: -; V: TRBV18; DNA: TGTGCCAGCTCACCACTACGGCGGGTGGGACAAGAGACCCAGTACTTC; CDR3: CASSPLRRVGQETQYF
J: TRBJ1-1; D: -; size: -; V: TRBV19; DNA: TGTGCCAGTAGTTTGCAACAAACCCTAGGGAGGGCTGAAGCTTTCTTT; CDR3: CASSLQQTLGRAEAFF
J: TRBJ1-1; D: -; size: -; V: TRBV2; DNA: TGTGCCAGCAGTGAAGTCGGGGAACCGGGCCTTCGGGTCACCTTT; CDR3: CASSEVGEPGLRVTF
J: TRBJ1-2; D: -; size: -; V: TRBV5-1; DNA: TGCGCCAGCAGCTTGGCTACAGTAAATGGCTACACCTTC; CDR3: CASSLATVNGYTF
J: TRBJ2-2; D: TRBD2; size: -; V: TRBV5-1; DNA: TGCGCCAGCAGCTTAACAGCGGGAGTTTCCGGGGAGCTGTTTTTT; CDR3: CASSLTAGVSGELFF
J: TRBJ1-6; D: -; size: -; V: TRBV4-3; DNA: TGCGCCAGCAGCCAAGGCGGCAGCAATTCACCCCTCCACTTT; CDR3: CASSQGGSNSPLHF
J: TRBJ1-1; D: TRBD1; size: -; V: TRBV10-3; DNA: TGTGCCATCAGCCCAGGGGGCTGGAACACTGAAGCTTTCTTT; CDR3: CAISPGGWNTEAFF
J: TRBJ2-7; D: -; size: few; V: TRBV7-2; DNA: TGTGCCAGCAGCCCAGACAGGTACGAGCAGTACTTC; CDR3: CASSPDRYEQYF
J: TRBJ2-2; D: TRBD1; size: -; V: TRBV29-1; DNA: TGCAGCGTTATAGGGACAGGGGGCAAAAGTGTTACCGGGGAGCTGTTTTTT; CDR3: CSVIGTGGKSVTGELFF
J: TRBJ2-1; D: -; size: -; V: TRBV13; DNA: TGTGCCAGCAGCAGACAGGGAGGCAAGGGTGAGCAGTTCTTC; CDR3: CASSRQGGKGEQFF
J: TRBJ1-2; D: -; size: -; V: TRBV2; DNA: TGTGCCAGCAGTGAACAGCAGGGCGGGCAGAGTGGCTACACCTTC; CDR3: CASSEQQGGQSGYTF
J: TRBJ2-5; D: -; size: once; V: TRBV7-2; DNA: TGTGCCAGCAGTCCTTGGAGGGGAAAAGAGACCCAGTACTTC; CDR3: CASSPWRGKETQYF
J: TRBJ2-1; D: TRBD2; size: -; V: TRBV7-2; DNA: TGTGCCAGCAGCCCGCCCGGCGGGAGACCCAATGAGCAGTTCTTC; CDR3: CASSPPGGRPNEQFF
J: TRBJ2-3; D: TRBD1; size: -; V: TRBV5-1; DNA: TGCGCCAGCAGCTTGTTCTTCGGGACAGGGATTGCAGATACGCAGTATTTT; CDR3: CASSLFFGTGIADTQYF
J: TRBJ2-5; D: -; size: -; V: TRBV19; DNA: TGTGCCAGTAGTCCTCCTATAGACGGAGAGACCCAGTACTTC; CDR3: CASSPPIDGETQYF
J: TRBJ2-1; D: TRBD1; size: -; V: TRBV19; DNA: TGTGCCAGTAGTATTCAGGGGGCGAGCCATGAGCAGTTCTTC; CDR3: CASSIQGASHEQFF
J: TRBJ2-7; D: -; size: -; V: TRBV28; DNA: TGTGCCAGCATCTCGGGGGGCGCTCCCTACGAGCAGTACTTC; CDR3: CASISGGAPYEQYF
J: TRBJ2-3; D: -; size: -; V: TRBV18; DNA: TGTGCCAGCTCACCGATGAGCACAGATACGCAGTATTTT; CDR3: CASSPMSTDTQYF
J: TRBJ2-2; D: -; size: -; V: TRBV7-8; DNA: TGTGCCAGCAGCTTAGTCCCGGCCCTACAGGAAAACACCGGGGAGCTGTTTTTT; CDR3: CASSLVPALQENTGELFF
J: TRBJ2-5; D: TRBD1; size: few; V: TRBV28; DNA: TGTGCCAGCAGTTTAATAGGGACAGGGTCGGAAGAGACCCAGTACTTC; CDR3: CASSLIGTGSEETQYF
J: TRBJ2-1; D: -; size: few; V: TRBV5-8; DNA: TGTGCCAGCAGCTTGTTCGTGGGGACCGGACCTAATGAGCAGTTCTTC; CDR3: CASSLFVGTGPNEQFF
J: TRBJ2-7; D: TRBD1; size: -; V: TRBV27; DNA: TGTGCCAGCAGATCTCCGGGACAGGGAGACGAGCAGTACTTC; CDR3: CASRSPGQGDEQYF
J: TRBJ2-7; D: -; size: -; V: TRBV10-2; DNA: TGCGCCAGCGAGGGTCAGGGCCCGTCCTCCTACGAGCAGTACTTC; CDR3: CASEGQGPSSYEQYF
J: TRBJ2-1; D: -; size: -; V: TRBV28; DNA: TGTGCCAGCAGTTTAGCGGGACCTCTTAACAATGAGCAGTTCTTC; CDR3: CASSLAGPLNNEQFF
J: TRBJ1-5; D: TRBD1; size: -; V: TRBV7-9; DNA: TGTGCCAGCAGCCCACAGGGGATGAGGGAGCCCCAGCATTTT; CDR3: CASSPQGMREPQHF
J: TRBJ1-4; D: -; size: -; V: TRBV10-1; DNA: TGCGCCAGCAGTGGACTCCAGGGTACGGCTAATGAAAAACTGTTTTTT; CDR3: CASSGLQGTANEKLFF
J: TRBJ2-5; D: TRBD1; size: -; V: TRBV14; DNA: TGTGCCAGCAGCTTTACTACAGGGGAAACGGAGACCCAGTACTTC; CDR3: CASSFTTGETETQYF
J: TRBJ2-3; D: -; size: -; V: TRBV7-6; DNA: TGTGCCAGCAGGAAGACAGGGACTTTCACAGATACGCAGTATTTT; CDR3: CASRKTGTFTDTQYF
J: TRBJ1-2; D: -; size: once; V: TRBV18; DNA: TGTGCCAGCTCACCATCGGAGTCAGGGGATGGCTACACCTTC; CDR3: CASSPSESGDGYTF
J: TRBJ2-1; D: TRBD2; size: -; V: TRBV2; DNA: TGTGCCAGCAGTGAACCAAGCGGGAGATCGGATGAGCAGTTCTTC; CDR3: CASSEPSGRSDEQFF
J: TRBJ2-7; D: -; size: -; V: TRBV28; DNA: TGTGCCAGCAGTCCTTACCTCGACCGGGGCAAGGACGAGCAGTACTTC; CDR3: CASSPYLDRGKDEQYF
J: TRBJ2-4; D: TRBD1; size: -; V: TRBV11-2; DNA: TGTGCCAGCAGAGGTGGACAGGGCGGGGAAAACATTCAGTACTTC; CDR3: CASRGGQGGENIQYF
J: TRBJ2-7; D: TRBD1; size: -; V: TRBV28; DNA: TGTGCCAGCAGCCTGACAGGGCCCCCCTACGAGCAGTACTTC; CDR3: CASSLTGPPYEQYF
J: TRBJ1-4; D: TRBD1; size: once; V: TRBV29-1; DNA: TGCAGCGTGGCAGGGGGCTTTAATGAAAAACTGTTTTTT; CDR3: CSVAGGFNEKLFF
J: TRBJ2-1; D: -; size: -; V: TRBV1; DNA: TGCACCAGCAGTAACCGGGACAGGGGGCTCCGTGAGCAGTTCTTC; CDR3: CTSSNRDRGLREQFF
J: TRBJ2-1; D: -; size: -; V: TRBV18; DNA: TGTGCCAGCTCCCGCAACAGGGAGGGTGAGCAGTTCTTC; CDR3: CASSRNREGEQFF
J: TRBJ2-3; D: -; size: -; V: TRBV28; DNA: TGTGCCAGCACCATCCCCTCGGGGTTGGATACGCAGTATTTT; CDR3: CASTIPSGLDTQYF
J: TRBJ1-2; D: TRBD1; size: once; V: TRBV28; DNA: TGTGCCAGCAGTCCCCACGGACAGGCCGGCTATGGCTACACCTTC; CDR3: CASSPHGQAGYGYTF
J: TRBJ1-4; D: -; size: -; V: TRBV2; DNA: TGTGCCAGCAGTGCTCTCCAGGGTGCAACTAATGAAAAACTGTTTTTT; CDR3: CASSALQGATNEKLFF